This TCR beta chain is drawn from a study of shared clonotypes between healthy human individuals. Generated by immunoSEQ multiplex PCR, the TCRdb table keeps only in-frame clones and is missing some. The data hold some 2,100,000 clones, with more than 85% observed a single time. Only CD45RO-negative cells positively selected for CCR7 counted as naive CD8 cells, so terminally differentiated effector memory CD45RA+ cells were excluded. The length of the CDR3 is 13 residues. Per germline, CDR1 SGHNT and CDR2 YYREEE (reference sequence). V lost 4 bases, J lost 8 bases, and 7 bases stayed unmatched. This rearrangement joins TRBV5-4 to TRBJ1-2; 8 bases match TRBD1. This clonotype was obtained from a man aged 18 to 29 in good health. Some clones in this sample may be carry-over from other donors' samples. The source material was naive CD8+ T cells from PBMCs. CDR3 bases: TGTGCCAGCAGCCTGGACAGGGTTGGCGGCTACACCTTC. It is translated as CASSLDRVGGYTF.